The clone carrying this TCR beta chain appeared a few times. This CDR3 contains 15 residues. CDR1 is MNHEY, CDR2 SVGAGI, per germline. Ranging in age from about 6 to 100, the donors were healthy Caucasian individuals from Russia. The data are from a study of blood T cells in healthy people across ages. Study in general: With template switching, about one barcoded beta molecule was captured per two T cells.

Then a second PCR, running roughly 7 to 11 cycles, was carried out with a sample-barcoded 5' primer and a J-beta primer mix. From the 5' RACE reads, TCRdb called clonotypes with MiXCR, one entry per CDR3 protein. The sample lists 600,000 to 650,000 distinct CDR3 sequences, around 54% occurring once. This TCR was recovered from a man between 60 and 75 years old in good health. The gene calls are TRBV6-5 and TRBJ2-5, with 12 positions matching TRBD1. Near its end, the DNA agrees better with TRBJ2-7, so the J call may be wrong. Sequencing was performed on blood. In DNA form, the CDR3 reads TGTGCCAGCAGACCCTCCGGGACAGGGGGCGGCGAGCAGTACTTC. Translation: CASRPSGTGGGEQYF.